This is a list of T cell receptor beta chains from one sample in a study of cytomegalovirus exposure and HLA in healthy donors. The table came from immunoSEQ multiplex PCR; TCRdb's copy has only in-frame clones and leaves some out. The data show 150,000 to 200,000 clones, just under 80% seen once. Sequenced input: PBMCs. The receptors derive from a woman in her thirties in good health and CMV-seropositive. Each CDR3 is given with its conserved first and last residue. D genes are given only for firm matches. Where a row states a size, it is once, few, many or the class of an expanded clone; other rows omit it.

TRBV10-1	TRBJ2-5	-	-	CASSPATNLETQYF	TGCGCCAGCAGTCCAGCGACCAACTTGGAGACCCAGTACTTC
TRBV10-1	TRBJ2-1	TRBD2	once	CASSVLTSGGAMNEQFF	TGCGCCAGCAGTGTGCTGACTAGCGGGGGGGCCATGAATGAGCAGTTCTTC
TRBV2	TRBJ1-4	-	-	CASKGFDEKLFF	TGTGCCAGCAAGGGGTTTGATGAAAAACTGTTTTTT
TRBV5-4	TRBJ1-2	-	-	CASSLPMEGCTF	TGTGCCAGCAGCTTGCCGATGGAGGGCTGTACCTTC
TRBV7-2	TRBJ1-5	-	-	CASSLKNQPQHF	TGTGCCAGCAGCCTAAAGAATCAGCCCCAGCATTTT
TRBV5-6	TRBJ2-2	-	few	CASSSTGRNSQITGELFF	TGTGCCAGCAGCTCCACAGGTCGGAACTCCCAAATCACCGGGGAGCTGTTTTTT
TRBV7-9	TRBJ2-7	-	-	CASSLGRAGFEQYF	TGTGCCAGCAGCCTCGGGAGAGCTGGCTTCGAGCAGTACTTC
TRBV10-2	TRBJ2-1	-	-	CASRIAQNNYNEQFF	TGCGCCAGCAGAATAGCCCAAAACAACTACAATGAGCAGTTCTTC
TRBV27	TRBJ2-1	-	-	CASTVLPLAVNVNEQFF	TGTGCCAGCACGGTCCTACCCCTGGCGGTAAATGTCAATGAGCAGTTCTTC
TRBV11-2	TRBJ2-7	-	-	CASSFFPQLYEQYF	TGTGCCAGCAGCTTTTTTCCCCAACTATACGAGCAGTACTTC